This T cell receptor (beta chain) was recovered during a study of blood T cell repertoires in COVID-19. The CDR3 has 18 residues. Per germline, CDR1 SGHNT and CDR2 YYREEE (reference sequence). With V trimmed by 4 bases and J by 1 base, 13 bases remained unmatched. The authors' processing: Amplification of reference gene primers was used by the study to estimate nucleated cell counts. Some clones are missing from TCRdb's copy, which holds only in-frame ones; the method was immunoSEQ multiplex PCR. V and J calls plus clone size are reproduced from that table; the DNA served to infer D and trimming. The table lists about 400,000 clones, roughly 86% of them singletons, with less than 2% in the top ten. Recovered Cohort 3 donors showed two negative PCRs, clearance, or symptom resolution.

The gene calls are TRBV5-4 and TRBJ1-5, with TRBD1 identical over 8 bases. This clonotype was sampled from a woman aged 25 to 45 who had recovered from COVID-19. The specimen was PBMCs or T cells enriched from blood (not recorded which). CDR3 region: CASSTEKDRGKSNQPQHF. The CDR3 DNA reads TGTGCCAGCAGCACAGAAAAAGACAGGGGCAAAAGCAATCAGCCCCAGCATTTT.